Detailed here is one T cell receptor beta chain. Its specificity is not known. This record belongs to a study of shared clonotypes between healthy human individuals. Using immunoSEQ multiplex PCR, the repertoire was profiled, and TCRdb retains in-frame clones only, with some absent. The sample has 850,000 to 1,200,000 clones, about 75% seen once. The length of the CDR3 is 16 residues. The germline V and J ends were trimmed by 0 bases and 1 base, with 12 bases remaining between them. Germline V gene data show CDR1 as SGHTA and CDR2 as FQGNSA. Study results and limitations: Represented diversity (both genetic and exposure-history) was limited by the small number of donors. Lower generation probabilities were found for non-shared clonotypes than for those shared by all four donors.

Only Caucasian adults living in Nashville, Tennessee served as donors. A CD45RA+ naive subset and a CD45RA-negative memory subset were split from CD4+ cells. Sequencing was performed on memory CD4+ T cells sorted from blood. Regarding subset: CD45RA-negative fraction. The sequence came from a man aged 18 to 30 in good health. This rearrangement joins TRBV7-2 to TRBJ1-1, with unresolved D. CDR3 DNA sequence: TGTGCCAGCAGCTTAGCTCGGTGGGCCTCGAACACTGAAGCTTTCTTT. Translated, it gives CASSLARWASNTEAFF.